This T cell receptor (beta chain) was sequenced during a study of T-cell reconstitution after alpha-beta-depleted transplantation in children. A library of TCRbeta sequences, prepared with unique molecular identifiers, was generated. TCRdb fed the PCR reads into MiXCR, producing one record per CDR3 protein. The sample shows a few hundred thousand distinct CDR3 sequences, approximately 13% of them seen only once. Study outcomes and limitations: Recipient T cells and thymic progenitors that survived gave rise to the high TCRbeta diversity observed at day 60 in some patients. Expanded graft clones numbering several hundred reportedly gave rise to alpha-beta T cells about two months after transplant. Diversity and T-cell counts at one year after transplant derived mostly from new T cells.

In this sample, this clonotype turned up many times. The antigen remains unidentified. The V and J ends lost 5 bases and 6 bases respectively, with 11 bases between them. The germline CDR1 and CDR2 sequences are SEHNR and FQNEAQ (reference sequence). This CDR3 has 14 residues. Sequenced here: PBMCs, mostly from graft donor cells, sampled 360 days after TCRalphabeta/CD19-depleted stem cell transplant. The chain employs TRBV7-9 and TRBJ1-6; D is perhaps TRBD1 (6 bases). The receptor comes from a male patient younger than 18 who had a stem cell transplant for acute myeloid leukemia, so the T cells may come from the graft donor. CDR3 nucleotides: TGTGCCAGCAGCCGGGACATGACTAATTCACCCCTCCACTTT. Translating gives CASSRDMTNSPLHF.